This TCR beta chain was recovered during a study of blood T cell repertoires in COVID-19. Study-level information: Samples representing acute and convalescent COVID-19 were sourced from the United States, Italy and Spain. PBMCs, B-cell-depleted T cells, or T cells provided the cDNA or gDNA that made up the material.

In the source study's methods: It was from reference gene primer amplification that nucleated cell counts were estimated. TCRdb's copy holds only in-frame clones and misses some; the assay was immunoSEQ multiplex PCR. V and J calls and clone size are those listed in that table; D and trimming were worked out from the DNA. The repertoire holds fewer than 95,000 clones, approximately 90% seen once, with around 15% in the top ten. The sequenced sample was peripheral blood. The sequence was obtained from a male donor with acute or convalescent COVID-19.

CDR3 sequence (DNA): TGTGCCTGGAGTCCCGGGACAGTACCATCACCCCTCCACTTT. It yields the protein CAWSPGTVPSPLHF. This chain uses TRBV30 with TRBJ1-6, with 7 nucleotides matching TRBD1. Germline loops: CDR1 GTSNPN, CDR2 SVGIG (reference sequence). The CDR3 runs to 14 residues. V was clipped by 2 bases and J by 10 bases; unmatched bases: 8.